This T cell receptor (beta chain) was found in a study of blood T cell repertoires in COVID-19 (dated by TCRdb to the early 2020s). Some background on the complete study: Collaborator samples came from the United States, Italy and Spain and covered acute and convalescent phases of COVID-19. The prospective study material was composed of cDNA or gDNA derived from T cells, B-cell-depleted T cells, or PBMCs. The dataset comprised deeply sampled blood TCRbeta repertoires from subjects exposed to, actively infected with, or recovered from COVID-19. The repertoires were made available in a free public database intended to serve as a resource for research on the immune response to SARS-CoV-2. The samples were drawn from two sources: the first 160 participants of the ongoing ImmuneRACE study, and 1,254 subjects contributed by 6 global collaborators. The sample metadata nearly always contained a de-identified subject ID, COVID-19 status, age in years and sex. Where HLA class I and class II types were available, the types were taken from metadata supplied by the sample provider, not from assay-based typing.

TCRbeta CDR3 regions were amplified from genomic DNA using the immunoSEQ Assay, a bias-controlled multiplex PCR. In the authors' own workflow: Within the assay, amplification of reference gene primers was used to estimate how many nucleated cells each sample contained. To quantify the absolute abundance of each unique TCRbeta CDR3 rearrangement, sequence reads were collapsed and filtered. Productive Simpson clonality was computed per sample as the square root of Simpson's diversity index over productive rearrangements. This immuneACCESS table, as held by TCRdb, lists in-frame sequences with V and J called but not all clones. Of the missing ones, under half trace to an unresolved V gene in checked studies; the others have no known cause. V, J and clone size were drawn from that table, and D and trimming were deduced from the DNA. The sample table holds approximately 300,000 clones, of which about 90% were seen once. 3.5% to 5% of the sample comes from the top ten.

The count of this clone is one. Its antigen remains unidentified. Base qualities are not provided; no much larger clone lies one nucleotide away. In the prospective study, participants were about 18 to 100 years old, resided in approximately 22 geographic areas of the United States, and were enrolled through a virtual design. In the prospective study, participants were assigned to cohorts based on the clinical history participants reported in a screening survey and a study questionnaire. In the prospective study, whole blood, serum and a nasopharyngeal or oropharyngeal swab were collected from each participant by mobile phlebotomists. Over a 2-month period, participants in the prospective study had the option of providing additional blood draws and questionnaires. Prospective study blood samples were shipped either frozen or at room temperature before DNA extraction. What the authors observed across the whole study: The quantity of clinical and demographic metadata differed by source and by participant and was supplied without curation.

As encoded in the germline V gene, CDR1 is SGDLS while CDR2 is YYNGEE. Trimming removed 0 bases from V and 3 bases from J, leaving 12 bases between the germline ends. The cysteine opens and the phenylalanine closes a CDR3 of 16 amino acids. Only CDR3 DNA remains: 48 bases, in frame from the first base. The sequence was obtained from a woman aged 18-30 years with acute COVID-19. The source material was PBMCs or T cells enriched from blood (not recorded which). The rearrangement combines TRBV9 with TRBJ1-4; there is no confident call for the D gene. The nucleotide sequence reads as follows: TGTGCCAGCAGCGTAGGAGCGGCAGGCTCTAATGAAAAACTGTTTTTT. Its protein product is CASSVGAAGSNEKLFF.